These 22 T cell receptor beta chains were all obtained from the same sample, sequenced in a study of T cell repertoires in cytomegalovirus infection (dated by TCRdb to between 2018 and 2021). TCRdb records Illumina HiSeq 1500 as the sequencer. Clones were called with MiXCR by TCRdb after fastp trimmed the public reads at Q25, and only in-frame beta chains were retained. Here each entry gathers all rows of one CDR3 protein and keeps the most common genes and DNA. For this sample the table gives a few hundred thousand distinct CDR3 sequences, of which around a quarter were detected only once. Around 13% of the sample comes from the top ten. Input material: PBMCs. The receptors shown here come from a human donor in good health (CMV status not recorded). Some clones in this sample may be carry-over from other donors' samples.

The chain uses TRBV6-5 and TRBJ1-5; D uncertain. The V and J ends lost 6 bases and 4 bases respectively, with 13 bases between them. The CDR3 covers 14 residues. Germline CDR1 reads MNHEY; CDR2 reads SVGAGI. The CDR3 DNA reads TGTGCCAGCAGCCCCACCTTTGGGAATCAGCCCCAGCATTTT. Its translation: CASSPTFGNQPQHF.

CDR3 sequence: CSAREDSANTGELFF. CDR3 coding DNA: TGCAGTGCTAGAGAGGACTCCGCCAACACCGGGGAGCTGTTTTTT. The rearrangement links TRBV20-1 to TRBJ2-2; D perhaps matches TRBD2 (5 bases). Germline CDR1 is DFQATT and CDR2 is SNEGSKA (reference sequence). The CDR3 covers 15 residues. Between the trimmed V and J ends, which lost 0 bases and 2 bases, there was a span of 10 bases.

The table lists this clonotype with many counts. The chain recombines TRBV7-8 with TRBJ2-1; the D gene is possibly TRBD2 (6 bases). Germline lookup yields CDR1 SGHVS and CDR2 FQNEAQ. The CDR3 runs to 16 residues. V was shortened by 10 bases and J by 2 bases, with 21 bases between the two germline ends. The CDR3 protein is CAIHPNSGPTYNEQFF. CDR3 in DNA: TGTGCCATCCACCCAAATAGCGGTCCTACCTACAATGAGCAGTTCTTC.

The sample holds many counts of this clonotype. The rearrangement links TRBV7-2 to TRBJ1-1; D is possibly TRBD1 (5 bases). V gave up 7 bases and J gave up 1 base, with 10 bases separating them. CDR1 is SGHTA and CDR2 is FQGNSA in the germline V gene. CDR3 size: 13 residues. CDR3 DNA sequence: TGTGCCAGCATCGACAGATGGAACACTGAAGCTTTCTTT. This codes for CASIDRWNTEAFF.

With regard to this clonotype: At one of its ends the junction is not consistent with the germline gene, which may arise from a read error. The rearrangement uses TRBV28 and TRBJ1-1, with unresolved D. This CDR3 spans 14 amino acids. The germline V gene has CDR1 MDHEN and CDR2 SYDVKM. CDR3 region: CASLSWAGNAEAFF. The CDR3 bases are TGTGCCAGCTTGTCCTGGGCGGGGAACGCTGAAGCTTTCTTT. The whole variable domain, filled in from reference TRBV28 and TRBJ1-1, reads DVKVTQSSRYLVKRTGEKVFLECVQDMDHENMFWYRQDPGLGLRLIYFSYDVKMKEKGDIPEGYSVSREKKERFSLILESASTNQTSMYLCASLSWAGNAEAFFGQGTRLTVV.

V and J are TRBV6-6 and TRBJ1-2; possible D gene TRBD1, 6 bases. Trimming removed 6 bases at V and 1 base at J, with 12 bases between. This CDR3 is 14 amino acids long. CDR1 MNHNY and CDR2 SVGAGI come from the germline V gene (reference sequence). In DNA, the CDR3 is TGTGCCAGCAGACAGGGACGTATTAACTATGGCTACACCTTC. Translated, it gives CASRQGRINYGYTF.

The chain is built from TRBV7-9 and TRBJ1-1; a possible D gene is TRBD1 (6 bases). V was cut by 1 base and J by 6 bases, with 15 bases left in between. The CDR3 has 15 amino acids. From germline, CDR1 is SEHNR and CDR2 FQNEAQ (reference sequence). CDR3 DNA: TGTGCCAGCAGCTTAGGGTCCGCAGGGGACCCTGAAGCTTTCTTT. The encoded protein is CASSLGSAGDPEAFF.

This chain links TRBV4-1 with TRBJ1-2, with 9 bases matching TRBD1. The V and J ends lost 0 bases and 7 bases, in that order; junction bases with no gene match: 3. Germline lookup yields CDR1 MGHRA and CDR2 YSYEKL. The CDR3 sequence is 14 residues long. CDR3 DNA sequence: TGCGCCAGCAGCCAAGAACAGGGGGCGGGTGGCTACACCTTC. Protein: CASSQEQGAGGYTF.

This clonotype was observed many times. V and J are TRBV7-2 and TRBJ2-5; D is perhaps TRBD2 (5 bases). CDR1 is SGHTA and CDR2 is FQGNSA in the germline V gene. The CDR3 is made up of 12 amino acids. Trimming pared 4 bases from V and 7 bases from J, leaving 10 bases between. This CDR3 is CASSWRVGTQYF. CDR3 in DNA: TGTGCCAGCAGCTGGCGGGTAGGGACCCAGTACTTC.

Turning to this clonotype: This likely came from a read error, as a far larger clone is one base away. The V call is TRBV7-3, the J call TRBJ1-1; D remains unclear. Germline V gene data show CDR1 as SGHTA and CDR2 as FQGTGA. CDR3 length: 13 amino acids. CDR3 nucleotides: TGTGCCAACAGCTTAACGGGTGGCACTGAAGCTTTCTTT. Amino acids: CANSLTGGTEAFF. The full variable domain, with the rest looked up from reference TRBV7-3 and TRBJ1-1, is GAGVSQTPSNKVTEKGKYVELRCDPISGHTALYWYRQSLGQGPEFLIYFQGTGAADDSGLPNDRFFAVRPEGSVSTLKIQRTERGDSAVYLCANSLTGGTEAFFGQGTRLTVV.

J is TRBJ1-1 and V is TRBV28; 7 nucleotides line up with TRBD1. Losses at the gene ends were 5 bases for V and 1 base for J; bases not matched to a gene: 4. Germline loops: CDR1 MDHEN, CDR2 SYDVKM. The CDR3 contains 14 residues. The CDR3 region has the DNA TGTGCCAGCAGTCGGGACAGCTCGAACACTGAAGCTTTCTTT. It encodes CASSRDSSNTEAFF.

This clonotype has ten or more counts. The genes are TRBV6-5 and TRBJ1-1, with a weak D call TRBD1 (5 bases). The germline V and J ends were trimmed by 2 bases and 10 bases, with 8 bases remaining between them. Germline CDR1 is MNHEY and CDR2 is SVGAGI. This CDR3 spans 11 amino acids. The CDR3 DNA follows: TGTGCCAGCAGTTACAAGGGGTTAGCTTTCTTT. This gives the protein CASSYKGLAFF.

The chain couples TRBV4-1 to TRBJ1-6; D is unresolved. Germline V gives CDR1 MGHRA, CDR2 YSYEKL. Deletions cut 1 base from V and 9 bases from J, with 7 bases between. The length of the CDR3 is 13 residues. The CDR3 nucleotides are TGCGCCAGCAGCCAAGGCTCCGTTTCACCCCTCCACTTT. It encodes CASSQGSVSPLHF.

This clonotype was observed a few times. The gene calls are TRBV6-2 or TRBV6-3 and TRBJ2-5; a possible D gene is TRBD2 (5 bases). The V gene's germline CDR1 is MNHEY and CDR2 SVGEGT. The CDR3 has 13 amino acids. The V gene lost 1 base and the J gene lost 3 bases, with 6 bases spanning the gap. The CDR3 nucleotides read TGTGCCAGCAGTTACTGGGGAGAAGAGACCCAGTACTTC. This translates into CASSYWGEETQYF.

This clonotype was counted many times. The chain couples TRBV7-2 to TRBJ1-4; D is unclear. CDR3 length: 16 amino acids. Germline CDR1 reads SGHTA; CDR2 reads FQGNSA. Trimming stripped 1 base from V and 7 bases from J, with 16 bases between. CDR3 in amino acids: CASSLDRTLQPEKLFF. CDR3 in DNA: TGTGCCAGCAGCTTAGATCGAACCCTACAACCTGAAAAACTGTTTTTT.

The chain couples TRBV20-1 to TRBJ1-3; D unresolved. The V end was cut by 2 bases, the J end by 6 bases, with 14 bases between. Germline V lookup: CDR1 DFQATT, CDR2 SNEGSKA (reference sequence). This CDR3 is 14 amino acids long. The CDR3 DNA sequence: TGCAGTGCTAGAATAGGGATTGCAGAAAACACCATATATTTT. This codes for CSARIGIAENTIYF.

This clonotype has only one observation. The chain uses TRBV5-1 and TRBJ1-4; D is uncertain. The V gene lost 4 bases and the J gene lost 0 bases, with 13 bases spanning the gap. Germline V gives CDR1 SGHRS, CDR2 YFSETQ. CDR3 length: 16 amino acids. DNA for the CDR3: TGCGCCAGCAGCCGCCACTCTGGGGCAACTAATGAAAAACTGTTTTTT. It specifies CASSRHSGATNEKLFF.

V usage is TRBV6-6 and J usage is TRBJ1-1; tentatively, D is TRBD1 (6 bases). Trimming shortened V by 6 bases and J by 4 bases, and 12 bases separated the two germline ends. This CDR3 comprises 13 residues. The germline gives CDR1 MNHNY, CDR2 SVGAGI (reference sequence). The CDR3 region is CASRAQGGTEAFF. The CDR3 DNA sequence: TGTGCCAGCAGGGCACAGGGAGGCACTGAAGCTTTCTTT.

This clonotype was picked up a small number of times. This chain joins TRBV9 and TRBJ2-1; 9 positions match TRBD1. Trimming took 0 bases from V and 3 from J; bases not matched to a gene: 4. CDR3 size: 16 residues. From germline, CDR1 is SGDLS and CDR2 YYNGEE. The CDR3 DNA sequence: TGTGCCAGCAGCGTAGATGTGACAGGGGGCTACAATGAGCAGTTCTTC. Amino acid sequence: CASSVDVTGGYNEQFF.

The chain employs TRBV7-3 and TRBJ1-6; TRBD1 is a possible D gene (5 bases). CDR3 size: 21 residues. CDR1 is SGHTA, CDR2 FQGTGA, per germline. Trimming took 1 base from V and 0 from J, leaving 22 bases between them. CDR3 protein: CASSLKRGRRQRSSYNSPLHF. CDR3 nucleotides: TGTGCCAGCAGCTTAAAGAGGGGCAGGAGACAAAGGAGCTCCTATAATTCACCCCTCCACTTT.

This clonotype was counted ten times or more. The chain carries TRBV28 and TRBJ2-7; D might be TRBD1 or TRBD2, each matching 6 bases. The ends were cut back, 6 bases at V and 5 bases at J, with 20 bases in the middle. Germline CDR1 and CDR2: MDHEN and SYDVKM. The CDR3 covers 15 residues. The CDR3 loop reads CASSESWAGEDEQYV. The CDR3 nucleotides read TGTGCCAGCAGCGAGAGTTGGGCAGGGGAGGACGAGCAGTACGTC.

The chain's CDR3 is CASSLGEWTEAFF. In DNA, the CDR3 is TGTGCCAGCAGCTTGGGGGAGTGGACTGAAGCTTTCTTT. This chain connects TRBV7-4 to TRBJ1-1, with D maybe TRBD1 (5 bases). Germline CDR1 reads SGHVT; CDR2 reads SQSDAQ. This CDR3 comprises 13 residues. Trimming removed 3 bases from V and 5 bases from J, with 10 bases in between. The complete variable domain, with remaining parts taken from reference TRBV7-4 and TRBJ1-1, reads GAGVSQSPRYKVAKRGRDVALRCDSISGHVTLYWYRQTLGQGSEVLTYSQSDAQRDKSGRPSGRFSAERPERSVSTLKIQRTEQGDSAVYLCASSLGEWTEAFFGQGTRLTVV.